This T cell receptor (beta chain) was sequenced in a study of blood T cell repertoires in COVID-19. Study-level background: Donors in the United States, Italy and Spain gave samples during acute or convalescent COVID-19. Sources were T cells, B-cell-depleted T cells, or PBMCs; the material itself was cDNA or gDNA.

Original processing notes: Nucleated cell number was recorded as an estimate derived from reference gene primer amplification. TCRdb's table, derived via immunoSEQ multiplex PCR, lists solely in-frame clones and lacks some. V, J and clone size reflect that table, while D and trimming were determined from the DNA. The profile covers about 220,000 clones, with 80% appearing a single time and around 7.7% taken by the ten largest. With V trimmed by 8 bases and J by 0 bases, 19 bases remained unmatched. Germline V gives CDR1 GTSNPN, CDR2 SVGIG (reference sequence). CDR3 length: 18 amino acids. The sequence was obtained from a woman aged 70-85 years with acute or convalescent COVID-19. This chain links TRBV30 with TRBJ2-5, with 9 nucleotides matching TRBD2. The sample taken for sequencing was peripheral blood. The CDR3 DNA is TGTGCCCCTGGGGGCCCGGCTAGCGGGGATCAGTACCAAGAGACCCAGTACTTC. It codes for CAPGGPASGDQYQETQYF.